This TCR beta chain was recorded in a study of regulatory dendritic cells for organ transplantation. Study-wide results and caveats: Memory CD8+ clonal expansion seemed more limited with regulatory than mature dendritic cells.

The repertoire was sequenced with immunoSEQ multiplex PCR; TCRdb's copy has only in-frame clones and lacks some. The data contain around 29,000 clones, around 82% of them seen just once; the ten biggest clones take up approximately 0.43%. The V and J ends lost 8 bases and 8 bases respectively, with 12 bases between them. Germline-derived CDR1 and CDR2 are ENHRY and SYGVKD. CDR3 length: 11 residues. For this clone: Its matching antigen is unknown.

FACS sorted CD4+ or CD8+ T cells into CD45RA+ naive and CD45RO+ memory. This clonotype was sampled from a human donor in good health. The specimen was naive CD8+ T cells from blood. Subset specified: CD45RA+ naive T cells. The chain employs TRBV10-3 and TRBJ1-1, with D possibly TRBD1 on 5 matching bases. The CDR3 region is CAIGDSREAFF. DNA of the CDR3: TGTGCCATCGGAGACAGTCGAGAAGCTTTCTTT.